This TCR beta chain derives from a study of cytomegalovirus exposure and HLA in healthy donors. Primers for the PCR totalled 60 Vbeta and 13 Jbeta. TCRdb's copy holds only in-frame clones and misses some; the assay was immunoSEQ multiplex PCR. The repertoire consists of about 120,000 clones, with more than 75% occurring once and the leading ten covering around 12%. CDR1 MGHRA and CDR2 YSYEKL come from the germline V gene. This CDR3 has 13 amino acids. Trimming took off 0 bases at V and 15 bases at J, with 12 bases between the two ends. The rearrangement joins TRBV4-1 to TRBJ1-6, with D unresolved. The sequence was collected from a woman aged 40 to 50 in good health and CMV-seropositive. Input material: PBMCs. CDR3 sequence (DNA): TGCGCCAGCAGCCAAGACGCACGCCAACTCCTCCACTTT. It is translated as CASSQDARQLLHF.